This record concerns one TCR beta chain sequence. This entry is derived from a study of blood T cells in healthy people across ages. A sample-barcoded 5' primer and a J-beta primer mix were used in a second PCR of roughly 6 to 12 cycles. One entry per CDR3 protein, called by TCRdb with MiXCR from the 5' RACE reads. The table includes about 1.6 million distinct CDR3 sequences, about 35% detected once. V was pared by 5 bases and J by 7 bases, with 18 bases between. This CDR3 has 15 residues. Looked up from germline, CDR1 is SGHAT and CDR2 is FQNNGV. The sequencing input was blood. The chain uses TRBV11-2 and TRBJ2-1; D is unclear. The TCR comes from a woman aged 30 to 39 in good health. The CDR3 loop is CASSLLRTSQNEQFF. DNA for the CDR3: TGTGCCAGCAGCCTACTTCGAACCTCTCAGAATGAGCAGTTCTTC.